This TCR beta chain was sequenced in a study of CXCR3-negative and CXCR3-positive naive CD8 T cells. General observations from the study: Partially decreased CXCR3 expression was recorded after cryopreservation, and fresh PBMCs were used in most assays. Naive subsets did not differ in surface CD5, and TRB CDR3 properties served to infer TCR strength. Greater hydrophobicity was found in TRB CDR3s of CXCR3-positive naive cells than of CXCR3-negative naive cells.

The authors made the TRB cDNA libraries by 5' RACE using UMI labels. TCRdb reprocessed the 5' RACE reads and keeps a single row for each CDR3 protein, giving no DNA. This sample carries about 130,000 distinct CDR3 sequences, with 0.41% going to the ten biggest clones. The germline CDR1 and CDR2 sequences are SNHLY and FYNNEI. The CDR3 sequence is 13 residues long. With respect to this clonotype: Its antigen is as yet unknown.

Every CD8+ subset sample held about 300,000 flow-sorted cells, done in triplicate. The authors gated naive CD8+ T cells as CD45RO-CCR7+CD27+CD95-. The sample taken for sequencing was naive CXCR3+ CD8+ T cells from blood. The subset is: CD45RO-CCR7+CD27+CD95- naive CD8+ T cells expressing CXCR3 (TNR3+). The clonotype was recovered from a human donor in good health. Some clones in this sample may be carry-over from other donors' samples. The J gene is TRBJ2-1, the V gene TRBV2; TCRdb names TRBD2, which stays unverified in the absence of DNA. The CDR3 loop reads CASTGGAYNEQFF.